This passage covers 28 T cell receptor beta chains from one sample sequenced in a study of blood T cell repertoires in COVID-19. The protocol was immunoSEQ multiplex PCR, while the TCRdb copy is restricted to in-frame clones and leaves out a portion. The sample lists 100,000 or so clones; roughly 92% were seen once. The sequenced sample consisted of peripheral blood. The receptors stem from a woman aged 50 to 60 with COVID-19, enrolled during active disease.

The chain joins TRBV3-1 (or the pseudogene TRBV3-2) to TRBJ2-6; D is unresolved. Trimming left V 4 bases short and J 0 bases short, with 13 bases between. Per the germline V gene, CDR1 is LGHDT and CDR2 is YNNKEL (reference sequence). The CDR3 is made up of 17 amino acids. For the CDR3, the DNA is TGTGCCAGCAGCCTCGTCTGGCGGATCTCTGGGGCCAACGTCCTGACTTTC. Its translation is CASSLVWRISGANVLTF.

The genes are TRBV19 and TRBJ1-4; the D gene is possibly TRBD1 (6 bases). Germline V CDR1 and CDR2: LNHDA, SQIVND (reference sequence). Trimming removed 6 bases at V and 0 bases at J, with 14 bases between. The CDR3 spans 16 residues. CDR3 sequence: CASSPDSYSTNEKLFF. CDR3 nucleotides: TGTGCCAGTAGCCCGGACAGCTACTCAACTAATGAAAAACTGTTTTTT.

The V call is TRBV11-2, the J call TRBJ2-7; D unclear. The CDR3 runs to 14 residues. Germline values: CDR1 SGHAT, CDR2 FQNNGV. Trimming removed 5 bases from V and 2 bases from J, with 13 bases in between. The CDR3, as DNA: TGTGCCAGCAGCCCACCTGGAGCAGCCTACGAGCAGTACGTC. Protein sequence: CASSPPGAAYEQYV.

This clone was seen a single time. The chain joins TRBV7-2 to TRBJ2-1, with TRBD2 identical over 9 bases. Germline values: CDR1 SGHTA, CDR2 FQGNSA. The CDR3 is 16 amino acids. After removal of 4 bases from V and 0 bases from J, the junction contained 4 bases not matched to a gene. The CDR3 DNA sequence: TGTGCCAGCAGCTCCAGAGCGGGGGGCTCCTACAATGAGCAGTTCTTC. Its protein is CASSSRAGGSYNEQFF.

Details on this clone: An end of the junction differs from the germline gene, which may be a read error. This chain uses TRBV5-1 with TRBJ2-7; D might be TRBD1 (5 bases). The CDR3 is made up of 13 amino acids. Per the germline V gene, CDR1 is SGHRS and CDR2 is YFSETQ. CDR3 amino acids: CASSSGNSDEQYF. Here the CDR3 DNA reads TGCGCCAGCAGCTCAGGGAACTCCGACGAGCAGTACTTC.

The chain carries TRBV7-2 and TRBJ2-1; TRBD2 matches at 10 bases. V was pared by 3 bases and J by 3 bases, with 5 bases of the junction left unmatched. CDR1 and CDR2 (germline): SGHTA, FQGNSA. The CDR3 extends over 16 amino acids. The CDR3 nucleotides read TGTGCCAGCAGCTTCATAGCGGGGGGTGACTACAATGAGCAGTTCTTC. Translation: CASSFIAGGDYNEQFF.

The chain is built from TRBV7-9 and TRBJ1-1, with D uncertain. Germline V gene data show CDR1 as SEHNR and CDR2 as FQNEAQ (reference sequence). Trimming stripped 2 bases from V and 4 bases from J, with 5 bases between. The CDR3 is 12 amino acids. The CDR3 coding sequence is TGTGCCAGCAGCTTACAGGTCACTGAAGCTTTCTTT. Encoded protein: CASSLQVTEAFF.

The V gene is TRBV7-6, the J gene TRBJ1-4, with 9 bases identical to TRBD1. Germline V gives CDR1 SGHVS, CDR2 FNYEAQ. Unmatched junction bases numbered 9, after V lost 5 bases and J lost 8 bases. This CDR3 region has 15 residues. CDR3 sequence: CASSPYRGRGEKLFF. In DNA form, the CDR3 reads TGTGCCAGCAGCCCGTACAGGGGGCGCGGGGAAAAACTGTTTTTT.

The chain is built from TRBV5-4 and TRBJ2-1; 9 bases map to TRBD1. The CDR3 runs 13 residues. In germline, CDR1 is SGHNT, CDR2 YYREEE (reference sequence). V dropped 5 bases and J dropped 7; count of bases not matched to a gene: 4. The CDR3 sequence: CASSLTGGNEQFF. Here the CDR3 DNA reads TGTGCCAGCAGTCTGACAGGGGGGAATGAGCAGTTCTTC.

The gene calls are TRBV27 and TRBJ1-6; D is possibly TRBD1 (5 bases). There are 17 residues in the CDR3. CDR1 and CDR2 (germline): MNHEY, SMNVEV (reference sequence). V shed 3 bases and J shed 0 bases, with 12 bases lying between them. The CDR3 DNA sequence: TGTGCCAGCAGTTTGTTGCAGGGTAACTCCTATAATTCACCCCTCCACTTT. This encodes CASSLLQGNSYNSPLHF.

The CDR3 region has the DNA TGTGCCAGCAGTGAAGGCCCGGGACAATTTACCTCCTACGAGCAGTACTTC. Residues: CASSEGPGQFTSYEQYF. The V and J genes are TRBV25-1 and TRBJ2-7, with D possibly being TRBD1 (6 bases). V was shortened by 2 bases and J by 0 bases, with 17 bases between the two germline ends. The CDR3 runs to 17 residues. CDR1 is MGHDK and CDR2 is SYGVNS in the germline V gene.

The gene calls are TRBV6-5 and TRBJ2-4; TRBD1 is a possible D gene (7 bases). The CDR3 is made up of 13 amino acids. V gave up 10 bases and J gave up 6 bases, with 16 bases separating them. Germline CDR1 MNHEY, CDR2 SVGAGI. This CDR3 reads CATFAGQPNIQYF. In DNA, the CDR3 is TGTGCCACATTTGCGGGACAGCCAAACATTCAGTACTTC.

The V gene is TRBV6-5, the J gene TRBJ1-1; D may be TRBD1 (6 bases). This CDR3 spans 14 amino acids. Trimming pared 5 bases from V and 6 bases from J, leaving 16 bases between. CDR1 and CDR2 from the germline V gene are MNHEY and SVGAGI. CDR3 bases: TGTGCCAGCAGTAGAAGGAGCGGGGGCCCTGAAGCTTTCTTT. It encodes CASSRRSGGPEAFF.

The chain combines TRBV9 with TRBJ1-1, with D possibly matching TRBD1 (6 bases). V lost 2 bases, J lost 0 bases, and 11 bases lay in between. The germline CDR1 and CDR2 sequences are SGDLS and YYNGEE. CDR3 length: 15 residues. The CDR3 DNA sequence: TGTGCCAGCAGCGTTCTTGACAGGTTGAACACTGAAGCTTTCTTT. Residues: CASSVLDRLNTEAFF.

This clone came up once. The chain combines TRBV3-1 (or the pseudogene TRBV3-2) with TRBJ2-7, with 10 bases identical to TRBD2. J was trimmed by 0 bases and V by 2 bases; bases with no gene match: 7. Germline V lookup: CDR1 LGHDT, CDR2 YNNKEL (reference sequence). The CDR3 loop spans 17 amino acids. CDR3 region: CASSQRSTSGDSYEQYF. The DNA for the CDR3 is TGTGCCAGCAGCCAACGCTCTACTAGCGGGGACTCCTACGAGCAGTACTTC.

The V call is TRBV10-2, the J call TRBJ2-7; the D gene is possibly TRBD2 (6 bases). The V end lost 6 bases, the J end lost 6 bases, and 15 bases lay between the germline ends. This CDR3 region has 13 residues. From germline, CDR1 is WSHSY and CDR2 SAAADI. In DNA form, the CDR3 reads TGCGCCAGCAGACCCGGGGCCGGGGGCGAGCAGTACGTC. Encoded protein: CASRPGAGGEQYV.

This clone came up once. The rearrangement links TRBV3-1 (or the pseudogene TRBV3-2) to TRBJ2-1; 9 bases are a match to TRBD2. Looked up from germline, CDR1 is LGHDT and CDR2 is YNNKEL (reference sequence). The CDR3 extends over 16 amino acids. The ends lost 4 bases at V and 2 bases at J; junction bases unmatched: 6. The DNA for the CDR3 is TGTGCCAGCAGCCCCATGGCGGGGGGGGCCTACAATGAGCAGTTCTTC. Translation gives CASSPMAGGAYNEQFF.

This sequence joins TRBV19 and TRBJ2-7, with a possible D match to TRBD1 (5 bases). CDR1 LNHDA and CDR2 SQIVND come from the germline V gene (reference sequence). Trimming shortened V by 2 bases and J by 1 base, and 18 bases separated the two germline ends. The CDR3 extends over 17 amino acids. The CDR3: CASSIRSRAALSYEQYF. For the CDR3, the DNA is TGTGCCAGTAGTATAAGGTCCAGGGCAGCACTTTCCTACGAGCAGTACTTC.

The chain employs TRBV3-1 (or the pseudogene TRBV3-2) and TRBJ1-1; unclear D gene. Per germline, CDR1 LGHDT and CDR2 YNNKEL (reference sequence). V lost 0 bases and J 4 bases, leaving 12 bases between the germline ends. This CDR3 contains 15 residues. DNA of the CDR3: TGTGCCAGCAGCCAAGAGCACGGCGGGATCACTGAAGCTTTCTTT. Translating gives CASSQEHGGITEAFF.

This chain connects TRBV24-1 to TRBJ2-1, with D possibly matching TRBD1 (5 bases). The CDR3 extends over 15 amino acids. Germline lookup yields CDR1 KGHDR and CDR2 SFDVKD. V was trimmed by 2 bases and J by 1 base, leaving 8 bases between them. The CDR3 reads CATSDSGFSYNEQFF. The DNA of the CDR3 is TGTGCCACCAGTGATTCAGGGTTTTCCTACAATGAGCAGTTCTTC.

J is TRBJ1-2 and V is TRBV15; TRBD1 aligns across 7 bases. In germline, CDR1 is LNHNV, CDR2 YYDKDF (reference sequence). After removal of 5 bases from V and 3 bases from J, the junction contained 6 bases not matched to a gene. There are 14 residues in the CDR3. CDR3: CATSRGGGDYGYTF. In DNA, the CDR3 is TGTGCCACCAGCCGCGGAGGGGGCGACTATGGCTACACCTTC. Full variable domain (outside the CDR3, taken from reference TRBV15 and TRBJ1-2): DAMVIQNPRYQVTQFGKPVTLSCSQTLNHNVMYWYQQKSSQAPKLLFHYYDKDFNNEADTPDNFQSRRPNTSFCFLDIRSPGLGDTAMYLCATSRGGGDYGYTFGSGTRLTVV.

The chain couples TRBV19 to TRBJ1-4; D call uncertain. Germline V CDR1 and CDR2: LNHDA, SQIVND (reference sequence). V lost 3 bases to trimming and J lost 12 bases, with 20 bases between them. CDR3 length: 15 residues. The CDR3 DNA follows: TGTGCCAGTAGTATTCGTGGGTTGGTTGGACTTGAACTGTTTTTT. Protein sequence: CASSIRGLVGLELFF.

CDR3 loop: CASSSPGQNQYGYTF. The CDR3 DNA reads TGTGCCAGCAGTTCCCCAGGACAGAATCAGTATGGCTACACCTTC. The chain combines TRBV27 with TRBJ1-2; maybe TRBD1 (6 bases). The CDR3 has 15 residues. Trimming removed 4 bases from V and 5 bases from J, with 17 bases in between. The germline gives CDR1 MNHEY, CDR2 SMNVEV (reference sequence).

The chain recombines TRBV10-2 with TRBJ2-3; unclear D gene. Per germline, CDR1 WSHSY and CDR2 SAAADI. V dropped 9 bases and J dropped 3 bases, with 7 bases sitting between them. CDR3 length: 11 amino acids. The DNA for the CDR3 is TGCGCCAGTTTAGTTACAGATACGCAGTATTTT. Translating gives CASLVTDTQYF.

V is TRBV21-1 and J is TRBJ1-5. TRBV21-1 is recorded as a pseudogene. This CDR3 is built from 12 residues. The CDR3 DNA sequence: TGTGCCAGCAGGGGGGGTGGTCAGCCCCAGCATTTT. Protein product: CASRGGGQPQHF.

The chain joins TRBV11-2 to TRBJ2-6, with 15 bases aligning to TRBD2. CDR1 SGHAT and CDR2 FQNNGV come from the germline V gene. The CDR3 contains 19 residues. The junction had 8 bases not matched to a gene; V was cut back by 4 bases and J by 4 bases. DNA of the CDR3: TGTGCCAGCAGCTCGCGGACTAGCGGGGGGGCCGGAGGGGCCAACGTCCTGACTTTC. Amino acid sequence: CASSSRTSGGAGGANVLTF.

The V call is TRBV9, the J call TRBJ2-3; a weak D match, TRBD1 (5 bases). Trimming shortened V by 0 bases and J by 2 bases, and 13 bases separated the two germline ends. Germline V gives CDR1 SGDLS, CDR2 YYNGEE. The CDR3 runs 16 residues. CDR3 protein: CASSVAQGRNTDTQYF. The CDR3, as DNA: TGTGCCAGCAGCGTAGCCCAGGGCCGAAACACAGATACGCAGTATTTT.

The gene calls are TRBV27 and TRBJ1-5, with 7 bases lining up with TRBD1. Germline V lookup: CDR1 MNHEY, CDR2 SMNVEV (reference sequence). The CDR3 is 14 residues long. After removal of 7 bases from V and 3 bases from J, the junction contained 6 bases not matched to a gene. The CDR3: CASKEGQFNQPQHF. The DNA of the CDR3 is TGTGCCAGCAAAGAGGGACAGTTCAATCAGCCCCAGCATTTT.